In its sample, the clone carrying this T cell receptor (beta chain) was seen a few times. Investigators reverse transcribed all isolated RNA, so they sequenced expressed TCRB transcripts. Here immunoSEQ multiplex PCR was the method, and the copy in TCRdb shows in-frame clones only, minus some. Here the sample spans about 230,000 clones, 9.6% being singletons. CD45RO/CCR7/CD25/CD127/CD95/CD27 staining was used to isolate CD4+ naive, central memory, regulatory and stem cell-like memory cells by sorting. The entry originates in a study of beta chain features in type 1 diabetes. Sequenced material: naive CD4+ T cells from blood. This TCR derives from a woman under 30 in good health.

CDR3 bases: TGCGCCAGCAGCGAGACAGACACCGGGGAGCTGTTTTTT. It is translated as CASSETDTGELFF. V gene TRBV5-1 combines with J gene TRBJ2-2; perhaps TRBD1 as D (5 bases). The germline CDR1 and CDR2 sequences are SGHRS and YFSETQ. This CDR3 region has 13 residues. The germline V and J ends were trimmed by 4 bases and 3 bases, with 7 bases remaining between them.